A selection of T cell receptor delta chains follows, all from one sample in a study of Vδ1+ human thymocytes. TCRdb processed the multiplex PCR reads again with the CATT caller. The sample gives around 76,000 delta-chain clones, 30% to 40% of which show up once; around 0.3% is in the top ten. Sequenced: Vdelta1+ gamma-delta thymocytes from the thymus. The receptors were gathered from a boy less than two years old who had congenital heart surgery. CDR3s leave out the opening cysteine and the closing phenylalanine or tryptophan.

v_gene	j_gene	CDR3aa
TRDV2	TRDJ1	ACDVLPPTSLGDPLYTDKLI
TRDV2	TRDJ1	ACDSGDPIYTDKLI
TRDV1	TRDJ1	ALGDPADVAGAMYTDKLI
TRDV1	TRDJ1	ALGDPIGYWGIGTDKLI
TRDV1	TRDJ1	ALGELICVPGHEAYTDKLI
TRDV1	TRDJ2	ALGELGQTRWPAQLF
TRDV1	TRDJ1	ALGLKAGGYAGPDKLI
TRDV1	TRDJ1	ALGPIPIPLTSYWGTDKLI
TRDV1	TRDJ1	ALGENVGSRLGKLI
TRDV1	TRDJ1	ALGELYLGGYKHKLI
TRDV1	TRDJ1	ALGERFLTTDKLI
TRDV1	TRDJ1	ALGVYTPGDQLI
TRDV1	TRDJ1	ALGELSPIITLGDTHADKLI
TRDV1	TRDJ1	ALPTGIGAVDKLI
TRDV1	TRDJ1	ALGELGAWGIPQKRVI
TRDV1	TRDJ1	ALGEPGLPKRWTDKLI
TRDV1	TRDJ1	ALGSGEPPTDKLI
TRDV1	TRDJ1	ALGELSNWGMTSFPKLI
TRDV1	TRDJ1	ALGERLSAGGVFRYTDKLI
TRDV2	TRDJ1	ACDTGWCTGGETDKLI
TRDV1	TRDJ2	ALGVTIGLPTSPKGTAQLF
TRDV1	TRDJ1	ALGEIGIFLPRGGGYPRYTDKLI
TRDV1	TRDJ1	ALGHYFAQGGRYTDKLI
TRDV1	TRDJ1	ALGEVYDGGPTDKLI
TRDV1	TRDJ1	ALGELFLLGDTYTDKLI
TRDV1	TRDJ1	ALGERPCSLTGGPRYADKLI
TRDV1	TRDJ1	ALGELVFPPRTGGYADKLI
TRDV1	TRDJ1	ALGYFLRYWGTNTDKLI
TRDV1	TRDJ1	ALGELCYDKLI
TRDV1	TRDJ1	ALGESGLLGATDKLI
TRDV2	TRDJ1	ACATGLKTYTDKLI
TRDV1	TRDJ1	ALGGSTGGVSYTDKLI
TRDV1	TRDJ1	ALGERFRPTRSWGIRGPYTDKLI
TRDV1	TRDJ1	ALGEHPSYPYWGIRATDKLI
TRDV1	TRDJ1	ALGELCLPILGDTGTDKLI
TRDV1	TRDJ1	ALGDPLQGLPYSDKLI
TRDV1	TRDJ1	ALGLPFPLGGGNHDKLI
TRDV1	TRDJ1	ALGEISGISSDKLI
TRDV1	TRDJ1	ALGERWGIRGTHKLI
TRDV1	TRDJ1	ALGELGAFTDKLI
TRDV1	TRDJ2	ALGESEGLTAQLF
TRDV1	TRDJ1	ALGLPELTGGMSDKLI
TRDV1	TRDJ1	ALGESGRGPFGDHDKLI
TRDV1	TRDJ1	ALGVPFSSSRGVADTDKLI
TRDV2	TRDJ1	ACDTGFTGEKLI
TRDV1	TRDJ1	ALGELPRVLGVKYTDKLI
TRDV1	TRDJ1	ALGVLGLHVLGDTPDKLI